This T cell receptor (beta chain) was observed in a study of vaccination and CD4 T cells after COVID-19. Trimming took off 8 bases at V and 8 bases at J, with 16 bases between the two ends. Germline CDR1 and CDR2: LNHNV and YYDKDF (reference sequence). The CDR3 loop spans 13 amino acids. Treatment meaning: roughly 10-day PBMC culture with coronavirus spike peptide pools or control peptides (ViraFEST assay). Harvesting of the unexposed donor's CD4+ T cells predated the COVID-19 pandemic (2011-2018). Worth noting for this clonotype: The antigen remains unidentified.

The study sequenced cultured CD4+ T cell DNA using the Oncomine TCR Beta short-read assay. TCRdb analysed the PCR reads with MiXCR anew, one entry per CDR3 protein. The sample lists 4,500 to 6,000 distinct CDR3 sequences, 30% to 40% occurring once. The chain couples TRBV15 to TRBJ1-3; possible D gene TRBD1, 5 bases. The sequence derives from a human donor in good health. The sequenced sample consisted of CD4+ T cells from blood, cultured in vitro. The CDR3 is CATADGVGDTIYF. The CDR3 DNA is TGTGCCACCGCGGATGGGGTAGGGGACACCATATATTTT.